These 12 T cell receptor beta chains came from one sample sequenced in a study of T cell responses to AZD1222 COVID-19 vaccine. Repertoires were generated with immunoSEQ multiplex PCR, while TCRdb's copy carries only in-frame clones and drops some. The sample yields under 75,000 clones, 75% to 90% seen once. Material: peripheral blood, obtained on day 0 of AZD1222 vaccination. Receptors originate from an adult in good health.

The chain links TRBV7-9 to TRBJ1-5; D may be TRBD1 (5 bases). Trimming cost V 0 bases and J 6 bases, with 9 bases left between them. The CDR3 is 14 amino acids. The V gene's germline CDR1 is SEHNR and CDR2 FQNEAQ (reference sequence). CDR3 residues: CASSLAGDRQPQHF. CDR3 DNA: TGTGCCAGCAGCTTAGCGGGGGATCGTCAGCCCCAGCATTTT. The variable domain in full, with the rest retrieved from reference TRBV7-9 and TRBJ1-5, is DTGVSQNPRHKITKRGQNVTFRCDPISEHNRLYWYRQTLGQGPEFLTYFQNEAQLEKSRLLSDRFSAERPKGSFSTLEIQRTEQGDSAMYLCASSLAGDRQPQHFGDGTRLSIL.

This chain joins TRBV30 and TRBJ2-3; 8 bases are shared with TRBD2. The CDR3 runs 15 residues. Germline V CDR1 and CDR2: GTSNPN, SVGIG (reference sequence). The V and J ends lost 1 base and 2 bases, in that order; junction bases with no gene match: 5. The CDR3 DNA sequence: TGTGCCTGGAGTGCCGCGGGAGGAGCCACAGATACGCAGTATTTT. Its protein product is CAWSAAGGATDTQYF. Combining the CDR3 with reference TRBV30 and TRBJ2-3 gives the whole variable domain SQTIHQWPATLVQPVGSPLSLECTVEGTSNPNLYWYRQAAGRGLQLLFYSVGIGQISSEVPQNLSASRPQDRQFILSSKKLLLSDSGFYLCAWSAAGGATDTQYFGPGTRLTVL.

The rearrangement joins TRBV19 to TRBJ2-7, with 9 bases lining up with TRBD1. Trimming removed 3 bases from V and 3 bases from J; junction bases left unmatched: 3. Germline CDR1 is LNHDA and CDR2 is SQIVND (reference sequence). This CDR3 has 14 amino acids. This CDR3 is CASSITGGVYEQYF. DNA for the CDR3: TGTGCCAGTAGTATTACAGGGGGCGTCTACGAGCAGTACTTC.

The CDR3 here is CASSSDSYGYTF. CDR3 nucleotide sequence: TGTGCCAGCAGCTCGGACAGCTATGGCTACACCTTC. The chain uses TRBV5-4 and TRBJ1-2, with D possibly being TRBD1 (6 bases). Germline-derived CDR1 and CDR2 are SGHNT and YYREEE (reference sequence). The CDR3 length is 12 residues. Trimming shortened V by 3 bases and J by 4 bases, and 7 bases separated the two germline ends.

The chain employs TRBV10-3 and TRBJ1-2; TRBD1 agrees at 7 bases. The CDR3 consists of 14 residues. With V trimmed by 10 bases and J by 5 bases, 13 bases remained unmatched. CDR1 ENHRY and CDR2 SYGVKD come from the germline V gene. CDR3 DNA: TGTGCCACCTCTAGGACAGGTTTAAATTATGGCTACACCTTC. Its protein product is CATSRTGLNYGYTF.

This chain uses TRBV19 with TRBJ1-4, with a weak D call TRBD1 (5 bases). The V end was cut by 7 bases, the J end by 7 bases, with 16 bases between. The CDR3 extends over 14 amino acids. Germline CDR1 and CDR2: LNHDA and SQIVND (reference sequence). CDR3 loop: CASTIPGTGEKLFF. CDR3 nucleotides: TGTGCCAGTACCATACCCGGGACGGGTGAAAAACTGTTTTTT.

This clone occurred once. At the DNA level, this CDR3 is encoded by other sequences in the same sample as well. The chain joins TRBV2 to TRBJ2-1; D gene ambiguous. V was cut by 1 base and J by 4 bases, with 5 bases left in between. The length of the CDR3 is 13 residues. Germline CDR1 reads SNHLY; CDR2 reads FYNNEI. The CDR3 spells CASSEVGYNEQFF. The CDR3 DNA reads TGTGCCAGCAGTGAAGTAGGGTACAATGAGCAGTTCTTC.

As regards this clone: The junction and the germline gene differ at one end; a read error may be behind it. This chain links TRBV7-7 with TRBJ2-1; D unresolved. This CDR3 spans 14 amino acids. Germline loops: CDR1 SSHAT, CDR2 FNYEAQ (reference sequence). Here the CDR3 DNA reads TGTGCTAGCAGCCCCAGTCGTATAGACAATGAGCAGTTCTTC. Encoded protein: CASSPSRIDNEQFF.

The J gene is TRBJ1-1, the V gene TRBV15; D gene ambiguous. The CDR3 length is 14 residues. The germline CDR1 and CDR2 sequences are LNHNV and YYDKDF (reference sequence). With 0 bases removed from V and 5 bases from J, the gap between germline ends came to 10 bases. The CDR3 loop reads CATSRDRFSTEAFF. The DNA for the CDR3 is TGTGCCACCAGCAGAGACAGATTCAGTACTGAAGCTTTCTTT.

V is TRBV9 and J is TRBJ1-6; TRBD1 might be the D (6 bases). The CDR3 consists of 12 residues. V lost 4 bases to trimming and J lost 10 bases, with 9 bases between them. Germline CDR1 is SGDLS and CDR2 is YYNGEE. In DNA, the CDR3 is TGTGCCAGCAGCCCCCAGGGGTCACCCCTCCACTTT. Encoded protein: CASSPQGSPLHF.

This clone was observed a single time. This sequence joins TRBV19 and TRBJ1-4; TRBD1 might be the D (6 bases). This CDR3 contains 17 residues. Germline V gene lookup returns CDR1 LNHDA and CDR2 SQIVND (reference sequence). Trimming stripped 5 bases from V and 1 base from J, with 17 bases between. The CDR3 DNA reads as TGTGCCAGTAGTTCGCTGGGGGACACCCGAACTAATGAAAAACTGTTTTTT. It encodes CASSSLGDTRTNEKLFF. The full variable domain, rest sourced from reference TRBV19 and TRBJ1-4, is DGGITQSPKYLFRKEGQNVTLSCEQNLNHDAMYWYRQDPGQGLRLIYYSQIVNDFQKGDIAEGYSVSREKKESFPLTVTSAQKNPTAFYLCASSSLGDTRTNEKLFFGSGTQLSVL.

The chain couples TRBV18 to TRBJ2-1; D is ambiguous. The CDR3 totals 13 residues. Trimming left V 0 bases short and J 6 bases short, with 6 bases between. In germline, CDR1 is KGHSH, CDR2 LQKENI. CDR3 sequence (DNA): TGTGCCAGCTCACCACCCCTTTTCAATGAGCAGTTCTTC. It translates to CASSPPLFNEQFF.